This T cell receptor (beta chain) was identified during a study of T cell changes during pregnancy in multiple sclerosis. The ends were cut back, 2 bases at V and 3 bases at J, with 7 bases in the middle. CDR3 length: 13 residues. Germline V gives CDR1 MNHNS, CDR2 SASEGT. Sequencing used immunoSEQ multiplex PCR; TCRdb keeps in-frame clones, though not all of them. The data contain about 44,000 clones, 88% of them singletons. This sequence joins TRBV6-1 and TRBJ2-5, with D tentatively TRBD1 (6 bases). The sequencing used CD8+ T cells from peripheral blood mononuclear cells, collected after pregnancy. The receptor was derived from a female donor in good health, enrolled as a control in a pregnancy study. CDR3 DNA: TGTGCCAGCAGTGAAACAGGGAAAGAGACCCAGTACTTC. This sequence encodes CASSETGKETQYF.